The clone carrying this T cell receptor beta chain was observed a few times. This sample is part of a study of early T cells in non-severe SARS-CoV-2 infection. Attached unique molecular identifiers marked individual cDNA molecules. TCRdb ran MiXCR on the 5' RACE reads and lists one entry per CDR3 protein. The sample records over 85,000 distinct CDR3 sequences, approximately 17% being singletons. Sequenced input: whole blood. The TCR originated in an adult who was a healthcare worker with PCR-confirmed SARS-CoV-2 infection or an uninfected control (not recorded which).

The CDR3 coding sequence is TGTGCCAGCAGCCCGGGACTAGCGGGAGGCGAGCAGTACTTC. It is translated as CASSPGLAGGEQYF. V usage is TRBV11-2 and J usage is TRBJ2-7, with 15 bases identical to TRBD2. After removal of 5 bases from V and 6 bases from J, the junction contained 2 bases not matched to a gene. The CDR3 has 14 residues. The germline V gene encodes CDR1 SGHAT and CDR2 FQNNGV.